Sequencing of this T cell receptor (beta chain) was carried out in a study of cytomegalovirus exposure and HLA in healthy donors. About the research overall: Genotyping showed around 80% of hundreds of donors falling in the Caucasian-associated ancestry cluster.

Each of the donors was a healthy bone marrow donor. Whole-study findings and limits: A cluster of highly shared sequence variants was likely a sequencing artifact.

The PCR contained 60 Vbeta and 13 Jbeta primers. The method was immunoSEQ multiplex PCR; TCRdb's version includes in-frame clones alone and lacks a portion of them. The sample includes 130,000 or so clones, approximately 82% of them seen just once. A word on this clone: The antigen is undetermined.

Sample: PBMCs. The receptor's source is a man aged 18 to 30 in good health and CMV-seropositive.

Written as DNA, the CDR3 is TGTGCCAGCAGTCGCCTCCCCGGAGCTAACTATGGCTACACCTTC. Amino acid sequence: CASSRLPGANYGYTF. The rearrangement joins TRBV6-5 to TRBJ1-2, with no clear D. With 5 bases removed from V and 0 bases from J, the gap between germline ends came to 13 bases. CDR1 and CDR2 (germline): MNHEY, SVGAGI. The CDR3 loop spans 15 amino acids.